Sequencing of this T cell receptor beta chain was carried out in a study of T cells in Graves' hyperthyroidism and ophthalmopathy. This clonotype has ten or more counts. The antigen is undetermined. The CDR3 loop spans 15 amino acids. V lost 2 bases, J lost 3 bases, and 8 bases stayed unmatched. Germline loops: CDR1 DFQATT, CDR2 SNEGSKA (reference sequence). Study-wide points: The blood repertoire included most of the expanded thyroid clonotypes above 0.001.

RNA transcripts provided the source from which TCR beta CDR3 regions were amplified. The HTBI primer set served for first-round RT-PCR of the TCR CDR3. MiXCR was run by TCRdb on the multiplex PCR reads, yielding one entry per CDR3 protein. The sample holds under 400,000 distinct CDR3 sequences, roughly 14% seen once. The sequencing input was blood. The clonotype originates from a woman younger than 35 with Graves' hyperthyroidism that later progressed to Graves' ophthalmopathy. J is TRBJ1-1 and V is TRBV20-1; 8 bases match TRBD1. The CDR3 sequence: CSARRAGGRHTEAFF. CDR3 in DNA: TGCAGTGCTAGAAGGGCAGGGGGCAGGCACACTGAAGCTTTCTTT.